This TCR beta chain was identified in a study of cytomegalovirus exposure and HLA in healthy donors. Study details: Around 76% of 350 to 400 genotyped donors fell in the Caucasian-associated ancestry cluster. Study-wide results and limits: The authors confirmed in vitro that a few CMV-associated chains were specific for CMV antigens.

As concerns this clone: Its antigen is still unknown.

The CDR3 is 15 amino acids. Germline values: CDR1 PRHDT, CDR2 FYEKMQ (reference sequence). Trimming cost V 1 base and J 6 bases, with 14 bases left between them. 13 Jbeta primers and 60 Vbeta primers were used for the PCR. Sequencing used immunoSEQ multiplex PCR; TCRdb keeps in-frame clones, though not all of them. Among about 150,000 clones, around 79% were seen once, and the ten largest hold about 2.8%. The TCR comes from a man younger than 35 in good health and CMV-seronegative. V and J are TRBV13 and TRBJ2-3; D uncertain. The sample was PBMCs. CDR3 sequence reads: CASSLEYTPGDTQYF. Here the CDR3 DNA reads TGTGCCAGCAGCTTAGAGTACACCCCAGGTGATACGCAGTATTTT.